The rows below give T cell receptor beta chains drawn from one sample of a study of T cells in narcolepsy. The assay was immunoSEQ multiplex PCR, and TCRdb's table has in-frame clones only and misses some. This table has 30,000 to 40,000 clones, 87% appearing once. The specimen sequenced was CD45RA- memory CD4+ T cells from PBMCs. The receptors were sampled from a human donor with narcolepsy. CDR3s include the opening cysteine and the closing phenylalanine or tryptophan. Fields, in order: V gene, J gene, clone size, D gene, CDR3 DNA, CDR3 protein. D genes are given only for firm matches. The size of a clone is reported for some rows only, either as once, few or many, or as a class for expanded clones.

V: TRBV29-1; J: TRBJ2-3; size: .; D: TRBD2; DNA: TGCAGCGTTGAAGATCGGGGGGGAGGAGATACGCAGTATTTT; CDR3: CSVEDRGGGDTQYF
V: TRBV19; J: TRBJ1-1; size: .; D: .; DNA: TGTGCCAGTAGTGTCCACAGGGATGGCACTGAAGCTTTCTTT; CDR3: CASSVHRDGTEAFF
V: TRBV5-6; J: TRBJ2-7; size: .; D: TRBD2; DNA: TGTGCCAGCAGCCCTAGCGGCTCCTACGAGCAGTACTTC; CDR3: CASSPSGSYEQYF
V: TRBV5-1; J: TRBJ1-1; size: .; D: TRBD1; DNA: TGCGCCAGCACACAGGGGTTGAACACTGAAGCTTTCTTT; CDR3: CASTQGLNTEAFF
V: TRBV7-8; J: TRBJ1-5; size: .; D: .; DNA: TGTGCCAGCAGCGCGGCCAGGGCCGGCAGGGTAAATCAGCCCCAGCATTTT; CDR3: CASSAARAGRVNQPQHF
V: TRBV5-1; J: TRBJ1-3; size: .; D: .; DNA: TGCGCCAGCAGCTTGGCCCCACAGGGAGCTGGAAACACCATATATTTT; CDR3: CASSLAPQGAGNTIYF
V: TRBV9; J: TRBJ2-7; size: .; D: TRBD1; DNA: TGTGCCAGCAGCGTCAGTCCCACACAGGGGTACGAGCAGTACTTC; CDR3: CASSVSPTQGYEQYF
V: TRBV5-6; J: TRBJ2-7; size: .; D: TRBD1; DNA: TGTGCCAGCAGACAAGACAGGGCTGGCGAGCAGTACTTC; CDR3: CASRQDRAGEQYF
V: TRBV10-3; J: TRBJ1-3; size: .; D: .; DNA: TGTGCCATCAGTGATACCCTTGAGAGGGGAGACACCATATATTTT; CDR3: CAISDTLERGDTIYF
V: TRBV4-1; J: TRBJ2-5; size: .; D: .; DNA: TGCGCCAGCAGCCAAGATTCGTCGCAGGAGACCCAGTACTTC; CDR3: CASSQDSSQETQYF
V: TRBV19; J: TRBJ1-5; size: .; D: .; DNA: TGTGCCAGTATTGGGGACACTTATAGCAATCAGCCCCAGCATTTT; CDR3: CASIGDTYSNQPQHF
V: TRBV29-1; J: TRBJ2-5; size: .; D: .; DNA: TGCAGCGCCACCCAAGAGACCCAGTACTTC; CDR3: CSATQETQYF
V: TRBV5-1; J: TRBJ2-6; size: .; D: .; DNA: TGCGCCAGCAGCTTGATCCAAGGGGGAGCTGGGGCCAACGTCCTGACTTTC; CDR3: CASSLIQGGAGANVLTF
V: TRBV13; J: TRBJ2-7; size: .; D: TRBD1; DNA: TGTGCCAGCAGCTTAAGACAGGGCTTTGGCGAGCAGTACTTC; CDR3: CASSLRQGFGEQYF
V: TRBV5-1; J: TRBJ1-2; size: once; D: TRBD1; DNA: TGCGCCAGCAGAGGGACAGGTCCCTCCTTTGCCCACTATGGCTACACCTTC; CDR3: CASRGTGPSFAHYGYTF
V: TRBV7-2; J: TRBJ1-1; size: once; D: .; DNA: TGTGCCAGCAGCTTAACCAGAATTCTGACTGAAGCTTTCTTT; CDR3: CASSLTRILTEAFF
V: TRBV27; J: TRBJ2-7; size: .; D: TRBD1; DNA: TGTGCCAGCAGTCCCTGGGACAGCCCCTACGAGCAGTACTTC; CDR3: CASSPWDSPYEQYF
V: TRBV10-3; J: TRBJ2-2; size: few; D: .; DNA: TGTGCCATCAAGGCCCAGGTTCAGGGGGAGCTGTTTTTT; CDR3: CAIKAQVQGELFF
V: TRBV11-2; J: TRBJ1-3; size: .; D: .; DNA: TGTGCCAGCAGCTCGCCGCAGACAGGCATCTCTGGAAACACCATATATTTT; CDR3: CASSSPQTGISGNTIYF
V: TRBV28; J: TRBJ2-2; size: .; D: .; DNA: TGTGCCAGCAGCCGTAACACCGGGGAGCTGTTTTTT; CDR3: CASSRNTGELFF
V: TRBV19; J: TRBJ2-7; size: once; D: .; DNA: TGTGCCAGTAGTATAGCAACAGGCTACTACGAGCAGTACTTC; CDR3: CASSIATGYYEQYF
V: TRBV30; J: TRBJ2-1; size: .; D: .; DNA: TGTGCCTGGAGTGTACTCTACGATGAGCAGTTCTTC; CDR3: CAWSVLYDEQFF
V: TRBV5-4; J: TRBJ2-1; size: .; D: .; DNA: TGTGCCAGCACACGAGGTCTTGGGGACAATGAGCAGTTCTTC; CDR3: CASTRGLGDNEQFF
V: TRBV5-6; J: TRBJ2-7; size: .; D: .; DNA: TGTGCCAGCAGCTCAGGGCCCCTGCAGTACTTC; CDR3: CASSSGPLQYF
V: TRBV28; J: TRBJ2-5; size: .; D: TRBD2; DNA: TGTGCCAGCAGTGGGAGGGTAGAGGAGACCCAGTACTTC; CDR3: CASSGRVEETQYF
V: TRBV28; J: TRBJ1-3; size: .; D: .; DNA: TGTGCCAGCAGCCTATCTAGCACCATATATTTT; CDR3: CASSLSSTIYF